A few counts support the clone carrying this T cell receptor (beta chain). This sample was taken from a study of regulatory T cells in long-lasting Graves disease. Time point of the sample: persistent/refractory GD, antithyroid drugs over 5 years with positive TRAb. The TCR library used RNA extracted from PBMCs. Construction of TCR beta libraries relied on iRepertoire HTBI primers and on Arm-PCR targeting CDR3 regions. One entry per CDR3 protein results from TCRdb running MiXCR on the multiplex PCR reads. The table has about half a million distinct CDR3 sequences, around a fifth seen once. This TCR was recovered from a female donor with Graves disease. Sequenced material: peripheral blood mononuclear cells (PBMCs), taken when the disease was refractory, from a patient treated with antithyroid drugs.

The CDR3 DNA follows: TGCAGTGCTAGAGACTTGTTAAAGGACAGACCGGGGGAGCAGTACTTC. Translation gives CSARDLLKDRPGEQYF. The chain is built from TRBV20-1 and TRBJ2-7, with D possibly being TRBD1 (6 bases). Germline V gene lookup returns CDR1 DFQATT and CDR2 SNEGSKA (reference sequence). This CDR3 has 16 residues. With 0 bases removed from V and 7 bases from J, the gap between germline ends came to 22 bases.